This TCR beta chain came from a study of blood T cell repertoires in COVID-19. For the study at large: The United States, Italy and Spain supplied acute and convalescent COVID-19 samples.

Sequencing used immunoSEQ multiplex PCR; TCRdb keeps in-frame clones, though not all of them. The sample includes over 250,000 clones, about 88% of them seen just once. The CDR3 has 14 amino acids. V shed 6 bases, J shed 2 bases, and the junction held 4 bases outside the gene matches. The germline CDR1 and CDR2 sequences are SGHNT and YENEEA. As concerns this clone: Within the sample, other DNA sequences also encode this same CDR3.

The TCR was taken from a human donor with COVID-19, enrolled during active disease. The donor label of this sample is uncertain. This chain uses TRBV11-3 with TRBJ2-3; TRBD2 agrees at 8 bases. The sequencing sample was made of peripheral blood. Here the CDR3 DNA reads TGTGCCAGCAGTCCGGGACTAGTCACAGATACGCAGTATTTT. Translated: CASSPGLVTDTQYF.